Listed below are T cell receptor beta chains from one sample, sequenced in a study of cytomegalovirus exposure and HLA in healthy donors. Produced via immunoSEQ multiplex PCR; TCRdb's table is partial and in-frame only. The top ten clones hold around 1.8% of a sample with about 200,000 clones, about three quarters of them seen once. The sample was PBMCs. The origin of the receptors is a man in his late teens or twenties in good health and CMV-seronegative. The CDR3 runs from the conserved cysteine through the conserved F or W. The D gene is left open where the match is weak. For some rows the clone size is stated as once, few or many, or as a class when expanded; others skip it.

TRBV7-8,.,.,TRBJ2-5,CASSWPLVGGQETQYF,TGTGCCAGCAGCTGGCCTCTCGTGGGGGGACAAGAGACCCAGTACTTC
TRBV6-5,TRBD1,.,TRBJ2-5,CASSYSRNRGETQYF,TGTGCCAGCAGTTACTCGCGCAACAGGGGGGAGACCCAGTACTTC
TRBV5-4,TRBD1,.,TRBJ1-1,CASSLGAGGAPAEAFF,TGTGCCAGCAGCTTAGGGGCAGGGGGCGCCCCCGCTGAAGCTTTCTTT
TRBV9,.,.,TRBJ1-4,CASSALGQSTNEKLFF,TGTGCCAGCAGCGCCCTAGGACAGTCAACTAATGAAAAACTGTTTTTT
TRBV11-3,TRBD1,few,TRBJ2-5,CASSSRDREETQYF,TGTGCCAGCAGCTCCCGGGACAGGGAAGAGACCCAGTACTTC
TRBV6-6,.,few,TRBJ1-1,CASSYGRRNTEAFF,TGTGCCAGCAGTTACGGTAGAAGGAACACTGAAGCTTTCTTT
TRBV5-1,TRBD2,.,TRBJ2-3,CASSLTSGGAGDTQYF,TGCGCCAGCAGCTTAACGAGCGGGGGGGCGGGAGATACGCAGTATTTT
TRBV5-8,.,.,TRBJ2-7,CASSAPDSSYEQYF,TGTGCCAGCAGCGCACCGGACAGTTCCTACGAGCAGTACTTC
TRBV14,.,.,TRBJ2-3,CASSQDGQSTDTQYF,TGTGCCAGCAGCCAAGATGGCCAGAGCACAGATACGCAGTATTTT
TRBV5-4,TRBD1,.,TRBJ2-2,CASSRGTGQNTGELFF,TGTGCCAGCAGCCGGGGGACAGGTCAAAACACCGGGGAGCTGTTTTTT
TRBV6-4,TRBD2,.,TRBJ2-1,CASSDASGGLDEQFF,TGTGCCAGCAGTGACGCTAGCGGGGGACTTGATGAGCAGTTCTTC
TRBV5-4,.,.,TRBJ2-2,CASSLEVGKTGELFF,TGTGCCAGCAGCTTGGAGGTCGGGAAAACCGGGGAGCTGTTTTTT
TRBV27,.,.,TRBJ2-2,CASSYGGLGSVELFF,TGTGCCAGCAGTTACGGGGGGCTGGGGAGTGTGGAGCTGTTTTTT
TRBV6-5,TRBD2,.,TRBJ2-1,CASSYVSGGRNEQFF,TGTGCCAGCAGTTACGTTTCGGGGGGTCGGAATGAGCAGTTCTTC
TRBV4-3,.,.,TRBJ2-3,CASSQDLGASTDTQYF,TGCGCCAGCAGCCAAGATCTTGGGGCTAGCACAGATACGCAGTATTTT
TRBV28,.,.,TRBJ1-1,CASSSFTANTEAFF,TGTGCCAGCAGTTCCTTTACAGCAAACACTGAAGCTTTCTTT
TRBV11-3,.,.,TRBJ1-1,CASSPPTGMNTEAFF,TGTGCCAGCAGCCCTCCCACAGGGATGAACACTGAAGCTTTCTTT
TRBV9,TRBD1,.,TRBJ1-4,CASSPGRDSRNEKLFF,TGTGCCAGCAGCCCAGGAAGGGACAGCCGGAATGAAAAACTGTTTTTT
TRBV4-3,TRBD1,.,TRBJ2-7,CASSLRPGGGIESYEQYF,TGCGCCAGCAGCCTGCGGCCAGGGGGCGGAATAGAGTCCTACGAGCAGTACTTC
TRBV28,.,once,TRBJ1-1,CASSFITVPRAFF,TGTGCCAGCAGTTTTATCACAGTCCCCCGAGCTTTCTTT
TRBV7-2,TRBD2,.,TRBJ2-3,CASSWTSGGATDTQYF,TGTGCCAGCAGTTGGACTAGCGGGGGGGCTACAGATACGCAGTATTTT
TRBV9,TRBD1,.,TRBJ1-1,CASSVEGQGLSEAFF,TGTGCCAGCAGCGTAGAAGGACAGGGGTTATCGGAAGCTTTCTTT
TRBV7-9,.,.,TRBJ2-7,CASSLAGEDGYEQYF,TGTGCCAGCAGCTTAGCCGGGGAGGATGGCTACGAGCAGTACTTC
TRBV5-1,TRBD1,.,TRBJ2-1,CASSLGAGQGNNEQFF,TGCGCCAGCAGCTTGGGGGCGGGACAGGGTAACAATGAGCAGTTCTTC
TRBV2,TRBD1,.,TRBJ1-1,CASSTGDRASTEAFF,TGTGCCAGCAGTACTGGGGACAGGGCGAGCACTGAAGCTTTCTTT
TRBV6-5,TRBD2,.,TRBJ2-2,CATGGEDTGELFF,TGTGCCACCGGGGGGGAGGACACCGGGGAGCTGTTTTTT
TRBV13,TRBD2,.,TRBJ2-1,CASSLGGLARGNEQFF,TGTGCCAGCAGCTTAGGAGGACTAGCTCGGGGCAATGAGCAGTTCTTC
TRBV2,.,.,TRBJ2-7,CASSETGLPYEQYF,TGTGCCAGCAGTGAAACAGGATTGCCCTACGAGCAGTACTTC
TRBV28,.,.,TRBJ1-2,CASSSGGGYTF,TGTGCCAGCAGTTCGGGGGGAGGCTACACCTTC
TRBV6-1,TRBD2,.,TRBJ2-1,CASSVGSGRGNEQFF,TGTGCCAGCAGTGTTGGTAGCGGGAGAGGGAATGAGCAGTTCTTC
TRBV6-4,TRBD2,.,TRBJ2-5,CASTERDSKYRYQETQYF,TGTGCCAGCACGGAGCGGGACTCAAAGTACCGGTACCAAGAGACCCAGTACTTC
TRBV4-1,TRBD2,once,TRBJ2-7,CASSQLIMGLGAEQYF,TGCGCCAGCAGCCAACTGATTATGGGACTAGGGGCCGAGCAGTACTTC
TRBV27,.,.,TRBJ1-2,CASSVDVGGANYGYTF,TGTGCCAGCAGTGTGGATGTCGGGGGAGCTAACTATGGCTACACCTTC
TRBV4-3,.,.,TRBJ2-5,CASSQVLGGEQETQYF,TGCGCCAGCAGCCAAGTCCTGGGCGGGGAGCAAGAGACCCAGTACTTC
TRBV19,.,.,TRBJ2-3,CASSIAGRGRTDTQYF,TGTGCCAGTAGTATAGCCGGCAGGGGACGGACAGATACGCAGTATTTT
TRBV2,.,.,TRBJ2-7,CASSGSAAFSYEQYF,TGTGCCAGCAGTGGGTCGGCAGCGTTCTCCTACGAGCAGTACTTC
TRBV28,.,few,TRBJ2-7,CASSFPTDRAYEQYF,TGTGCCAGCAGTTTCCCGACAGATCGGGCCTACGAGCAGTACTTC
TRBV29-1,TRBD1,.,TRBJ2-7,CSVWVAGQASYEQYF,TGCAGCGTTTGGGTCGCGGGACAGGCCTCCTACGAGCAGTACTTC
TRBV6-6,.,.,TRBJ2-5,CASSYSGGQGGKTQYF,TGTGCCAGCAGTTACTCGGGCGGGCAAGGAGGGAAGACCCAGTACTTC
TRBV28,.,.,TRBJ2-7,CASSLGQGYGEQYF,TGTGCCAGCAGTTTAGGCCAGGGGTATGGCGAGCAGTACTTC
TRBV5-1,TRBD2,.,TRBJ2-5,CASSSAGAGRETQYF,TGCGCCAGCAGCTCGGCGGGAGCTGGGCGAGAGACCCAGTACTTC
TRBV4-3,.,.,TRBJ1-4,CASSQDLSGDKLFF,TGCGCCAGCAGCCAAGATCTTTCAGGGGACAAACTGTTTTTT
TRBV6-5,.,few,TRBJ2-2,CASSYSRTNTGELFF,TGTGCCAGCAGTTACTCGCGGACGAACACCGGGGAGCTGTTTTTT
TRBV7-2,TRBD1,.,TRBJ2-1,CASSLVGQAYNEQFF,TGTGCCAGCAGCTTAGTCGGACAGGCCTACAATGAGCAGTTCTTC
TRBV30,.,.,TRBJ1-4,CAWKVQGSEKLFF,TGTGCCTGGAAGGTCCAGGGAAGCGAAAAACTGTTTTTT
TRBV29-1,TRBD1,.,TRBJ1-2,CSGQDRDYGYTF,TGCAGCGGCCAAGACAGGGACTATGGCTACACCTTC